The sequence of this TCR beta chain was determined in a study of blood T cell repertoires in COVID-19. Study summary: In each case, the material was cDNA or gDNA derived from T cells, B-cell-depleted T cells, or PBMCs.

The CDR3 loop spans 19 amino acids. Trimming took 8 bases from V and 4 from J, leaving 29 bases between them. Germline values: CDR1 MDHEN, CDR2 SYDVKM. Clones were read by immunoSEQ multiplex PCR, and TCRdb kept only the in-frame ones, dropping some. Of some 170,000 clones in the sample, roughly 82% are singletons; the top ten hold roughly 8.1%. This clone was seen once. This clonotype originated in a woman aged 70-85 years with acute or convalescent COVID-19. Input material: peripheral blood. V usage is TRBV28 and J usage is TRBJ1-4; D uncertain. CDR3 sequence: CASGLTLGPFMPYNEKLFF. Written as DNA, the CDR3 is TGTGCCAGCGGTCTCACGCTGGGCCCCTTTATGCCCTATAATGAAAAACTGTTTTTT. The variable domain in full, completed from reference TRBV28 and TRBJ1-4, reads DVKVTQSSRYLVKRTGEKVFLECVQDMDHENMFWYRQDPGLGLRLIYFSYDVKMKEKGDIPEGYSVSREKKERFSLILESASTNQTSMYLCASGLTLGPFMPYNEKLFFGSGTQLSVL.